This T cell receptor beta chain appears in the sequencing data of a study of blood T cell repertoires in COVID-19. The overall study: COVID-19 samples from acute and convalescent phases originated in the United States, Italy and Spain. PBMCs, B-cell-depleted T cells, or T cells were the source of the cDNA or gDNA that made up the material.

The authors' processing: Estimation of nucleated cell counts relied on the amplification of reference gene primers. The table came from immunoSEQ multiplex PCR; TCRdb's copy has only in-frame clones and leaves some out. The V and J calls and clone size were taken over from that table, and D and trimming were inferred from the DNA. Of tens of thousands of clones listed, 88% are singletons. V was pared by 5 bases and J by 6 bases, with 7 bases of the junction left unmatched. This CDR3 has 14 residues. Germline V gives CDR1 SNHLY, CDR2 FYNNEI. The sequence was obtained from a woman in her fifties or sixties with acute or convalescent COVID-19. What was sequenced was peripheral blood. The gene calls are TRBV2 and TRBJ1-1, with TRBD1 identical over 9 bases. The CDR3 sequence: CASSPPGQGPEAFF. Written as DNA, the CDR3 is TGTGCCAGCAGTCCCCCGGGACAGGGACCTGAAGCTTTCTTT.